This T cell receptor beta chain was found in a study of T cells expressing NK-cell markers. This CDR3 has 14 amino acids. In generating TCR beta cDNA, 5'RACE template switching with UMIs was used. After re-calling the 5' RACE reads, TCRdb lists one entry per CDR3 protein, DNA absent. In all, the sample yields about half a million distinct CDR3 sequences. Sequencing input: blood T cells: a sorted CD56 or NKG2C T cell subset, CD4+ or CD8+ T cells, or bulk PBMC T cells (not recorded which). The receptor was isolated from a woman in her 50s in good health. This chain links TRBV12-3 or TRBV12-4 with TRBJ1-2; TCRdb names TRBD1, which stays unverified in the absence of DNA. CDR3 loop: CASSLRDRAYGYTF.